This T cell receptor (beta chain) was sequenced during a study of T-cell reconstitution after alpha-beta-depleted transplantation in children. Whole-study findings and limits: Expanded graft clones, several hundred of them, were reportedly the source of alpha-beta T cells about two months after transplant. TCRbeta diversity was high at day 60 in some patients (a result of surviving recipient T cells and thymic progenitors). Counts and diversity of T cells one year after transplant came mostly from newly produced T cells.

The library targeted TCRbeta and was prepared with unique molecular identifiers. TCRdb itself ran the PCR reads through MiXCR, one entry per CDR3 protein. The table records 84,000 or so distinct CDR3 sequences, around 15% of them present only once. This clonotype was observed at least ten times. The antigen remains undetermined. Germline-derived CDR1 and CDR2 are DFQATT and SNEGSKA (reference sequence). Deletions cut 3 bases from V and 3 bases from J, with 9 bases between. The CDR3 extends over 12 amino acids. This sample comprised PBMCs, mostly from graft donor cells, obtained 180 days after TCRalphabeta/CD19-depleted stem cell transplant. The chain is built from TRBV20-1 and TRBJ2-7; D remains ambiguous. The receptor comes from a male patient aged 2 to 9 who had a stem cell transplant for acute lymphoblastic leukemia, so the T cells may come from the graft donor. The CDR3 region has the DNA TGCAGTGCTAGTCCCCCTGACTACGAGCAGTACTTC. This translates into CSASPPDYEQYF.